The 16 T cell receptor beta chains presented below share a single source sample, sequenced in a study of blood T cell repertoires in COVID-19. TCRdb keeps only in-frame clones here, not all; method: immunoSEQ multiplex PCR. The data hold around 200,000 clones, with more than 70% observed a single time. The sequencing input was PBMCs or T cells enriched from blood (not recorded which). The receptors originated from a woman in her thirties or forties with acute COVID-19.

DNA for the CDR3: TGTGCCAGCAGCGGCCGGGACAGGGATAGGTATGAGCAGTTCTTC. The encoded protein is CASSGRDRDRYEQFF. The V gene is TRBV5-4, the J gene TRBJ2-1, with 9 bases fitting TRBD1. Trimming removed 4 bases from V and 8 bases from J; junction bases left unmatched: 10. From germline, CDR1 is SGHNT and CDR2 YYREEE (reference sequence). This CDR3 has 15 amino acids.

A few counts support this clone. The genes are TRBV7-2 and TRBJ1-5, with D tentatively TRBD1 (5 bases). The germline CDR1 and CDR2 sequences are SGHTA and FQGNSA. V was shortened by 0 bases and J by 4 bases, with 16 bases between the two germline ends. This CDR3 has 17 amino acids. CDR3 sequence (DNA): TGTGCCAGCAGCTTAGCTAGAGCAGGGAAGGGAAATCAGCCCCAGCATTTT. It codes for CASSLARAGKGNQPQHF.

V is TRBV28 and J is TRBJ2-1, with 7 bases that match TRBD1. With 6 bases clipped from V and 1 base from J, the junction kept 6 bases outside the gene matches. The CDR3 is 15 amino acids. Germline CDR1 is MDHEN and CDR2 is SYDVKM. CDR3 in DNA: TGTGCCAGCAGCTTAGGGGGACAGTCCTACAATGAGCAGTTCTTC. Encoded protein: CASSLGGQSYNEQFF. The full variable domain, with the rest looked up from reference TRBV28 and TRBJ2-1, is DVKVTQSSRYLVKRTGEKVFLECVQDMDHENMFWYRQDPGLGLRLIYFSYDVKMKEKGDIPEGYSVSREKKERFSLILESASTNQTSMYLCASSLGGQSYNEQFFGPGTRLTVL.

The CDR3 region has the DNA TGTGCCAGCAGCTTAGTGACAAGTCAAGTATTCAACACCGGGGAGCTGTTTTTT. Amino acid sequence: CASSLVTSQVFNTGELFF. The chain links TRBV7-6 to TRBJ2-2; D is undetermined. Germline-derived CDR1 and CDR2 are SGHVS and FNYEAQ. The V end was cut by 1 base, the J end by 2 bases, with 17 bases between. This CDR3 spans 18 amino acids.

This chain connects TRBV28 to TRBJ1-5, with D uncertain. The V gene's germline CDR1 is MDHEN and CDR2 SYDVKM. This CDR3 contains 14 residues. V shed 5 bases and J shed 2 bases, with 10 bases lying between them. CDR3 bases: TGTGCCAGCAGTCACTATGTTGGCAATCAGCCCCAGCATTTT. Its protein product is CASSHYVGNQPQHF.

The rearrangement uses TRBV6-5 and TRBJ1-5; 9 nucleotides align to TRBD1. Germline lookup yields CDR1 MNHEY and CDR2 SVGAGI. The CDR3 spans 15 residues. V lost 5 bases, J lost 4 bases, and 6 bases stayed unmatched. CDR3: CASSSGTGPNQPQHF. CDR3 bases: TGTGCCAGCAGTAGCGGGACAGGGCCAAATCAGCCCCAGCATTTT.

This chain's CDR3 is CAWTRTGLDNSPLHF. The CDR3 DNA reads as TGTGCCTGGACACGTACAGGGTTGGATAATTCACCCCTCCACTTT. The rearrangement links TRBV30 to TRBJ1-6; perhaps TRBD1 as D (6 bases). The CDR3 runs 15 residues. Trimming removed 4 bases at V and 5 bases at J, with 15 bases between. The V gene's germline CDR1 is GTSNPN and CDR2 SVGIG (reference sequence).

This chain links TRBV19 with TRBJ1-5; D is unresolved. The CDR3 has 15 amino acids. From germline, CDR1 is LNHDA and CDR2 SQIVND (reference sequence). V was pared by 2 bases and J by 2 bases, with 10 bases between. CDR3 in DNA: TGTGCCAGTAGTATACCCCCCAGTGGCAATCAGCCCCAGCATTTT. Protein: CASSIPPSGNQPQHF.

The chain links TRBV5-6 to TRBJ1-2; D is perhaps TRBD1 (5 bases). The CDR3 length is 12 residues. Germline CDR1 reads SGHDT; CDR2 reads YYEEEE. Trimming removed 4 bases at V and 5 bases at J, with 9 bases between. CDR3 loop: CASSIDSYGYTF. The CDR3 DNA is TGTGCCAGCAGCATAGACAGTTATGGCTACACCTTC. The complete variable domain, with remaining parts taken from reference TRBV5-6 and TRBJ1-2, reads DAGVTQSPTHLIKTRGQQVTLRCSPKSGHDTVSWYQQALGQGPQFIFQYYEEEERQRGNFPDRFSGHQFPNYSSELNVNALLLGDSALYLCASSIDSYGYTFGSGTRLTVV.

This clone came up once. V and J are TRBV19 and TRBJ1-6; D call uncertain. Germline V CDR1 and CDR2: LNHDA, SQIVND (reference sequence). The ends were cut back, 7 bases at V and 6 bases at J, with 25 bases in the middle. This CDR3 is built from 18 residues. The CDR3 DNA is TGTGCCAGTACCCTCACGACTGGTCCTCGGGGTGGTAATTCACCCCTCCACTTT. Translating it yields CASTLTTGPRGGNSPLHF.

Points on this clone: This likely reflects a read error, since a far larger clone is one base away. Written as DNA, the CDR3 is TGTGCCAGCAGTCCGGGACAGGGGTACACCGGGGAGCTGTTTTTT. This codes for CASSPGQGYTGELFF. The chain recombines TRBV3-1 (or the pseudogene TRBV3-2) with TRBJ2-2; 10 bases are shared with TRBD1. Germline lookup yields CDR1 LGHDT and CDR2 YNNKEL (reference sequence). After removal of 6 bases from V and 3 bases from J, the junction contained 4 bases not matched to a gene. CDR3 length: 15 residues.

This clone was counted a few times. The CDR3 loop is CASSQDLNNEQFF. CDR3 bases: TGTGCCAGCAGCCAAGATCTAAACAATGAGCAGTTCTTC. The chain couples TRBV3-1 (or the pseudogene TRBV3-2) to TRBJ2-1; D call uncertain. CDR3 length: 13 amino acids. Germline V gives CDR1 LGHDT, CDR2 YNNKEL (reference sequence). The ends were cut back, 0 bases at V and 5 bases at J, with 5 bases in the middle.

On this clone: Other DNA sequences in the sample encode the same CDR3. The chain employs TRBV12-3 or TRBV12-4 and TRBJ1-2, with 7 positions matching TRBD1. The CDR3 is 12 residues long. With V trimmed by 2 bases and J by 8 bases, 2 bases remained unmatched. Here the CDR3 reads CASSLQGEGYTF. CDR3 bases: TGTGCCAGCAGTTTACAGGGGGAAGGCTACACCTTC.

The gene calls are TRBV11-2 and TRBJ1-2; 7 bases are a match to TRBD1. The V gene's germline CDR1 is SGHAT and CDR2 FQNNGV. The CDR3 spans 16 residues. The junction had 12 bases not matched to a gene; V was cut back by 2 bases and J by 6 bases. The DNA of the CDR3 is TGTGCCAGCAGCTTAAACCCCGACAGGGTCGCGGATGGCTACACCTTC. Translation gives CASSLNPDRVADGYTF.

This chain links TRBV15 with TRBJ2-7; 8 nucleotides agree with TRBD1. The CDR3 spans 15 residues. Germline V lookup: CDR1 LNHNV, CDR2 YYDKDF (reference sequence). V lost 3 bases to trimming and J lost 2 bases; unmatched junction nucleotides: 6. The CDR3 spells CATSRHRQGTYEQYF. The DNA of the CDR3 is TGTGCCACCAGCAGGCACCGACAGGGGACCTACGAGCAGTACTTC.

The chain couples TRBV7-2 to TRBJ2-3, with 10 bases aligning to TRBD2. V was pared by 5 bases and J by 3 bases, with 8 bases of the junction left unmatched. CDR1 and CDR2 (germline): SGHTA, FQGNSA. This CDR3 is 16 amino acids long. CDR3 in amino acids: CASSRPSGLATDTQYF. The CDR3 nucleotides are TGTGCCAGCAGCAGACCCTCGGGACTAGCGACAGATACGCAGTATTTT.